These 8 T cell receptor beta chains share one sample of origin, sequenced in a study of tumor and adjacent non-tumor tissue in lung cancer. Three rounds of nested PCR, following a modified ARM-PCR protocol, produced the TCRbeta library. TCRdb analysed the multiplex PCR reads with MiXCR anew, one entry per CDR3 protein. This sample has 98,000 or so distinct CDR3 sequences, with about 80% found just once. No cell sorting was done before RNA was extracted from the tissue. This non-tumor lung sample came from over 3 cm beyond the tumor edge. Specimen: distant non-tumor lung tissue. The receptor source for this set is a man in his sixties with small cell lung cancer.

This clonotype appeared many times. The chain uses TRBV29-1 and TRBJ1-5; D possibly corresponds to TRBD1 (5 bases). There are 13 residues in the CDR3. Looked up from germline, CDR1 is SQVTM and CDR2 is ANQGSEA. V lost 4 bases to trimming and J lost 5 bases, with 12 bases between them. The CDR3, as DNA: TGCAGCGTTGGGGGCGGGGGAGATCAGCCCCAGCATTTT. It codes for CSVGGGGDQPQHF.

On this clonotype: A read error may account for a junction end that differs from germline. The chain combines TRBV6-5 with TRBJ2-1; the D call may be TRBD1 or TRBD2 (5 bases each). From germline, CDR1 is MNHEY and CDR2 SVGAGI. This CDR3 spans 15 amino acids. CDR3 amino acids: CASSYSGGVGSDQFF. The CDR3 nucleotides read TGCGCCAGCAGTTACTCTGGGGGAGTGGGTAGTGACCAGTTCTTC.

The chain carries TRBV12-3 or TRBV12-4 and TRBJ1-3; D uncertain. This CDR3 region has 13 residues. Trimming cost V 3 bases and J 7 bases, with 10 bases left between them. CDR3 amino acids: CASSFGGPNTIYF. The CDR3 DNA sequence: TGTGCCAGCAGTTTCGGAGGACCGAACACCATATATTTT.

The chain recombines TRBV5-1 with TRBJ2-1, with no clear D. There are 15 residues in the CDR3. The germline V and J ends were trimmed by 0 bases and 6 bases, with 13 bases remaining between them. Germline loops: CDR1 SGHRS, CDR2 YFSETQ. The CDR3 spells CASSLDRPGLNEQFF. CDR3 DNA: TGCGCCAGCAGCTTGGATCGACCGGGCCTCAATGAGCAGTTCTTC.

Details on this clonotype: A junction end diverges from the germline sequence, so it may reflect a read error. This sequence joins TRBV11-2 and TRBJ2-3; the D call may be TRBD1 or TRBD2 (5 bases each). Germline values: CDR1 SGHAT, CDR2 FQNNGV. CDR3 length: 13 amino acids. The CDR3 region is CVNSLEGSDTQYF. As DNA, the CDR3 is TGTGTCAACAGCCTCGAGGGGTCAGATACCCAGTATTTT. The full variable domain, its missing parts supplied by reference TRBV11-2 and TRBJ2-3, is EAGVAQSPRYKIIEKRQSVAFWCNPISGHATLYWYQQILGQGPKLLIQFQNNGVVDDSQLPKDRFSAERLKGVDSTLKIQPAKLEDSAVYLCVNSLEGSDTQYFGPGTRLTVL.

This chain uses TRBV29-1 with TRBJ2-2; the match to TRBD2 covers 7 bases. Trimming removed 5 bases from V and 5 bases from J; junction bases left unmatched: 5. CDR3 length: 13 residues. The germline CDR1 and CDR2 sequences are SQVTM and ANQGSEA. CDR3 in amino acids: CSVRDYRTGELFF. For the CDR3, the DNA is TGCAGCGTTCGGGACTATCGGACCGGGGAGCTGTTTTTT.

The sample holds one count of this clonotype. One end of the junction varies from germline; a read error may be responsible. This chain joins TRBV20-1 and TRBJ2-7, with D unresolved. This CDR3 has 13 amino acids. Germline-derived CDR1 and CDR2 are DFQATT and SNEGSKA (reference sequence). The CDR3 protein is CGARDMLGYEQYF. Here the CDR3 DNA reads TGCGGTGCTAGAGATATGCTGGGCTACGAGCAGTACTTC.

A word on this clonotype: Germline is not matched at one junction end, which may reflect a read error. V gene TRBV30 combines with J gene TRBJ1-1; maybe TRBD1 (5 bases). The germline V gene has CDR1 GTSNPN and CDR2 SVGIG (reference sequence). The CDR3 has 13 residues. The CDR3 reads CAWSAGMNTEAFF. The CDR3 nucleotides are TGTGCATGGAGCGCAGGGATGAACACTGAAGCTTTCTTT.